The 11 T cell receptor beta chains below all came from one sample that was sequenced in a study of neoadjuvant anti-PD-1 for oral cavity cancer. The protocol was immunoSEQ multiplex PCR, while the TCRdb copy is restricted to in-frame clones and leaves out a portion. Of approximately 42,000 clones in the sample, 65% to 80% were seen once. Time point of the sample: after neoadjuvant nivolumab, at surgical resection. The sample consisted of PBMCs, taken after nivolumab (anti-PD-1) treatment. The origin of the receptors is a person aged 35-80 years with oral cavity squamous cell carcinoma.

V usage is TRBV5-5 and J usage is TRBJ1-6; no definite D call. This CDR3 is built from 20 residues. Germline lookup yields CDR1 SGHKS and CDR2 YYEKEE (reference sequence). V lost 0 bases and J 5 bases, leaving 24 bases between the germline ends. This CDR3 reads CASSLAGRGGPIDHNSPLHF. In DNA, the CDR3 is TGTGCCAGCAGCTTGGCGGGCAGAGGAGGGCCGATAGACCATAATTCACCCCTCCACTTT.

This clone appeared a few times. The chain joins TRBV5-6 to TRBJ1-6; a weak D match, TRBD1 (5 bases). Germline CDR1 reads SGHDT; CDR2 reads YYEEEE. This CDR3 spans 15 amino acids. V lost 7 bases, J lost 4 bases, and 15 bases lay in between. Here the CDR3 DNA reads TGTGCCAGCCACTCCCGGGACCTTTATAATTCACCCCTCCACTTT. Protein sequence: CASHSRDLYNSPLHF.

This chain links TRBV2 with TRBJ2-5, with D uncertain. This CDR3 has 12 residues. V was trimmed by 4 bases and J by 5 bases, leaving 8 bases between them. Germline assignment: CDR1 SNHLY and CDR2 FYNNEI. The CDR3 DNA sequence: TGTGCCAGCAGTGTTAGGGTGGAGACCCAGTACTTC. It translates to CASSVRVETQYF.

The chain has TRBV7-2 and TRBJ2-5; 8 bases match TRBD2. J lost 5 bases, V lost 5 bases, and 7 bases had no gene match. Germline V gene sequence: CDR1 SGHTA, CDR2 FQGNSA. The CDR3 is 14 amino acids. The chain's CDR3 is CASSRGLVLETQYF. Here the CDR3 DNA reads TGTGCCAGCAGCCGGGGACTAGTTCTTGAGACCCAGTACTTC.

The J gene is TRBJ1-2, the V gene TRBV2; D gene unclear. V shed 5 bases and J shed 6 bases, with 10 bases lying between them. The CDR3 has 12 residues. Germline V CDR1 and CDR2: SNHLY, FYNNEI. The CDR3 region is CASSPSPNGYTF. CDR3 nucleotides: TGTGCCAGCAGTCCCTCCCCCAATGGCTACACCTTC.

The chain recombines TRBV10-1 with TRBJ2-3, with D hard to call. CDR3 length equals 15 residues. With 0 bases removed from V and 0 bases from J, the gap between germline ends came to 7 bases. The germline CDR1 and CDR2 sequences are WNHNN and SYGVQD (reference sequence). The CDR3 DNA is TGCGCCAGCAGTGAGTCAGGTCCTAGCACAGATACGCAGTATTTT. This sequence encodes CASSESGPSTDTQYF.

The gene calls are TRBV5-1 and TRBJ2-7; 7 bases are shared with TRBD1. This CDR3 region has 14 residues. V shed 1 base and J 2 bases; nucleotides not matched to a gene: 3. The germline V gene encodes CDR1 SGHRS and CDR2 YFSETQ. CDR3 bases: TGCGCCAGCAGCTTGACAGGGGATGCCTACGAGCAGTACTTC. It codes for CASSLTGDAYEQYF.

The chain combines TRBV25-1 with TRBJ2-5, with 8 bases matching TRBD2. In germline, CDR1 is MGHDK, CDR2 SYGVNS. There are 17 residues in the CDR3. Trimming cost V 0 bases and J 3 bases; bases outside gene matches: 9. The CDR3 DNA reads TGTGCCAGCAGTGAATATGACCCGCGGGGGGCTAAAGAGACCCAGTACTTC. Protein: CASSEYDPRGAKETQYF.

The gene calls are TRBV6-5 and TRBJ2-3; 11 bases map to TRBD2. The ends lost 7 bases at V and 2 bases at J; junction bases unmatched: 5. Germline V lookup: CDR1 MNHEY, CDR2 SVGAGI. The CDR3 loop spans 15 amino acids. The CDR3 bases are TGTGCCAGCACTAGACTAGCGGGATCCACAGATACGCAGTATTTT. Translating gives CASTRLAGSTDTQYF.

The chain uses TRBV10-2 and TRBJ2-7, with a weak D call TRBD2 (5 bases). In germline, CDR1 is WSHSY, CDR2 SAAADI. V lost 6 bases and J lost 2, with 8 bases in between. CDR3 length: 12 amino acids. As DNA, the CDR3 is TGCGCCAGCAGAGCGGCTACCTACGAGCAGTACTTC. Translated, it gives CASRAATYEQYF.

The chain links TRBV5-6 to TRBJ1-2; 8 bases map to TRBD1. The length of the CDR3 is 15 residues. CDR1 and CDR2 (germline): SGHDT, YYEEEE. Germline trimming cut 6 bases from V and 2 bases from J; bases unmatched to any gene: 9. The CDR3 region has the DNA TGTGCCAGCACCACACAGGGGGGTATCAACTATGGCTACACCTTC. Encoded protein: CASTTQGGINYGYTF. Full variable domain (remainder filled in from reference TRBV5-6 and TRBJ1-2): DAGVTQSPTHLIKTRGQQVTLRCSPKSGHDTVSWYQQALGQGPQFIFQYYEEEERQRGNFPDRFSGHQFPNYSSELNVNALLLGDSALYLCASTTQGGINYGYTFGSGTRLTVV.